This record covers a single T cell receptor (beta chain). The assay was immunoSEQ multiplex PCR, and TCRdb's table has in-frame clones only and misses some. The table includes tens of thousands of clones, more than 80% detected once. This entry belongs to a study of OX40 agonist ivuxolimab in advanced cancers. CDR3 length: 17 amino acids. The germline gives CDR1 MGHRA, CDR2 YSYEKL. V lost 3 bases to trimming and J lost 5 bases; unmatched junction nucleotides: 7. The origin of this receptor is an adult with an advanced solid tumor such as melanoma, head and neck, liver or kidney cancer. The chain is built from TRBV4-1 and TRBJ2-3, with 14 nucleotides matching TRBD2. The material sequenced was CD4+ or CD8+ T cells sorted from blood, taken in a trial of the OX40 agonist ivuxolimab. The CDR3: CASSQMTSGGAGDTQYF. CDR3 sequence (DNA): TGCGCCAGCAGCCAGATGACTAGCGGGGGGGCCGGAGATACGCAGTATTTT.